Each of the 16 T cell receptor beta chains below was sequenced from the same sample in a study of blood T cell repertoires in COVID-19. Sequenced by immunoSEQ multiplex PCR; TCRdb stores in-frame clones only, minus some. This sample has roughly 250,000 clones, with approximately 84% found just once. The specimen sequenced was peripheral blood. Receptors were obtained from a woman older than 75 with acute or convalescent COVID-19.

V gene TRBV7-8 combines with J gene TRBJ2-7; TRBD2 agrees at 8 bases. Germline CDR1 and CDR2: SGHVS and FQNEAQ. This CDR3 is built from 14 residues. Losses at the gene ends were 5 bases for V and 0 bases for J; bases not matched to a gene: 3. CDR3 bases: TGTGCCAGCAGCCGGGGGGGGAACTCCTACGAGCAGTACTTC. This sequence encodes CASSRGGNSYEQYF.

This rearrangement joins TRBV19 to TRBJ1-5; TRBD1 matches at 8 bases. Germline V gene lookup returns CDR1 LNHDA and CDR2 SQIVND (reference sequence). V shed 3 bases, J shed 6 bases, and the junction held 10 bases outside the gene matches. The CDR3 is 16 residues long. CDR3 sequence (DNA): TGTGCCAGTAGTATCCCAACCGGGACAGGCCTTCAGCCCCAGCATTTT. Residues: CASSIPTGTGLQPQHF.

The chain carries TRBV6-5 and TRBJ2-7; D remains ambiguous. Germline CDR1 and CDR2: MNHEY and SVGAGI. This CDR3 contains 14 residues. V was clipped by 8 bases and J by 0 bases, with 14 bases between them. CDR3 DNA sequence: TGTGCCAGCGGCGTCAGGTTACCCTCCTACGAGCAGTACTTC. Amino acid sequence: CASGVRLPSYEQYF.

The CDR3 loop reads CASSITGGSYNEQFF. As DNA, the CDR3 is TGTGCCAGCAGTATCACAGGGGGCTCCTACAATGAGCAGTTCTTC. The chain employs TRBV28 and TRBJ2-1; TRBD1 matches at 8 bases. V shed 5 bases, J shed 0 bases, and the junction held 3 bases outside the gene matches. The germline V gene has CDR1 MDHEN and CDR2 SYDVKM. CDR3 size: 15 residues.

CDR3: CASSPNSGTPGEQYF. Written as DNA, the CDR3 is TGTGCCAGCAGCCCGAATTCAGGGACTCCTGGAGAGCAGTACTTC. The V gene is TRBV11-3, the J gene TRBJ2-7; weak D call: TRBD2 (6 bases). The CDR3 is 15 amino acids. CDR1 is SGHNT, CDR2 YENEEA, per germline. V was pared by 5 bases and J by 7 bases, with 21 bases between.

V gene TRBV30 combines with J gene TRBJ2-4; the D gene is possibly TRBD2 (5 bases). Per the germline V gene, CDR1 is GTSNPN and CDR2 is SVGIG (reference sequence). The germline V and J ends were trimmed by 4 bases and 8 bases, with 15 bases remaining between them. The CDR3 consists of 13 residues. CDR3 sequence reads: CAWNRALGDIQYF. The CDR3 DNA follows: TGTGCCTGGAACCGGGCCCTGGGAGACATTCAGTACTTC.

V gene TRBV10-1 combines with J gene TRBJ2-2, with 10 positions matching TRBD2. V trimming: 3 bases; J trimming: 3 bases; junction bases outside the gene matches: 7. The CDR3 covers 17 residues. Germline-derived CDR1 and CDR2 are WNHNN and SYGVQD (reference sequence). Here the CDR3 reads CASSEQAGGEDTGELFF. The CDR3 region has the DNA TGCGCCAGCAGTGAACAAGCGGGGGGGGAGGACACCGGGGAGCTGTTTTTT.

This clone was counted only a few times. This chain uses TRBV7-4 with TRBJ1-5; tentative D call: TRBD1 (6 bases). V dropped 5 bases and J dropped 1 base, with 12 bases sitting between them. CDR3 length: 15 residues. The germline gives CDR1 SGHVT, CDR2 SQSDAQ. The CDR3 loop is CASSPQGWSNQPQHF. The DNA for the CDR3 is TGTGCCAGCAGCCCACAGGGATGGAGCAATCAGCCCCAGCATTTT.

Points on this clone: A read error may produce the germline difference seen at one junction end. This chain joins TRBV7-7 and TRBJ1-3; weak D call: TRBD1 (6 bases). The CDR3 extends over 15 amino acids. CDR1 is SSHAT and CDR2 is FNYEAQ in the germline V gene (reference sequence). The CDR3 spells CASSLETGPGNTIYF. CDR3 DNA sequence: TGTGCTAGCAGCTTAGAGACAGGACCCGGAAACACCATATATTTT.

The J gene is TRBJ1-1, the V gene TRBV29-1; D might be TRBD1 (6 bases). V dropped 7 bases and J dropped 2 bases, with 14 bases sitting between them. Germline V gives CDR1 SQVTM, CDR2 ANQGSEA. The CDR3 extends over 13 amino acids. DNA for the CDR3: TGCAGCGCCGCGGACAGCCTCAACACTGAAGCTTTCTTT. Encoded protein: CSAADSLNTEAFF.

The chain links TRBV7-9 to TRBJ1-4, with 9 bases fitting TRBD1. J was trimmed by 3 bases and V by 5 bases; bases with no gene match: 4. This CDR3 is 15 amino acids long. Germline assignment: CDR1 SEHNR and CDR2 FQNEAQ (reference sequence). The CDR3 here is CASSPGQGANEKLFF. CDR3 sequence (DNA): TGTGCCAGCAGCCCGGGACAGGGAGCTAATGAAAAACTGTTTTTT.

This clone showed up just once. CDR3 region: CASSRDKTTTGELFF. The CDR3 coding sequence is TGTGCCAGCAGTCGTGACAAGACCACCACCGGGGAGCTGTTTTTT. This chain links TRBV7-2 with TRBJ2-2; D unresolved. Germline values: CDR1 SGHTA, CDR2 FQGNSA. CDR3 length equals 15 residues. V gave up 6 bases and J gave up 4 bases, with 15 bases separating them.

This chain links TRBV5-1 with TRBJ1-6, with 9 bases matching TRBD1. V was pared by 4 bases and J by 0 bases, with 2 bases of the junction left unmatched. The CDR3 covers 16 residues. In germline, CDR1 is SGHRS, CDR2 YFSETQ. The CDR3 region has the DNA TGCGCCAGCAGCCAGACAGGGGGCTCCTATAATTCACCCCTCCACTTT. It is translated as CASSQTGGSYNSPLHF.

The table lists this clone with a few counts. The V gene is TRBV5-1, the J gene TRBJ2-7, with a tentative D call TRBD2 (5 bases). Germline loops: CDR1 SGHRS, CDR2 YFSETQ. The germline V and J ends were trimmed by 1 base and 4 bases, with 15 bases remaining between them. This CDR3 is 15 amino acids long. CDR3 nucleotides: TGCGCCAGCAGCTTGAATCTAGCTGACCTTTACGAGCAGTACTTC. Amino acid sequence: CASSLNLADLYEQYF.

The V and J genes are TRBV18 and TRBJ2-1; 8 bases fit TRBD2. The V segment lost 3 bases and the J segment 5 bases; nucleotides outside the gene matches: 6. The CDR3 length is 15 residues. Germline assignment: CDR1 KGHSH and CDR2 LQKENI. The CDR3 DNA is TGTGCCAGCTCACCCCTGAGGCGGGGGGACAATGAGCAGTTCTTC. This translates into CASSPLRRGDNEQFF.

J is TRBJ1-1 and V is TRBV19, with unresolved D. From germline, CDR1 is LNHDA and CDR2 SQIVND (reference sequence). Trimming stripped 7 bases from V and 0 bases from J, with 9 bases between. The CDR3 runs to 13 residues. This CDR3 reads CASKSNMNTEAFF. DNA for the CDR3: TGTGCCAGTAAGTCTAATATGAACACTGAAGCTTTCTTT.